This passage covers 23 T cell receptor beta chains from one sample sequenced in a study of blood T cell repertoires in COVID-19 (dated by TCRdb to 2020 to 2021). Libraries were prepared through the immunoSEQ multiplex PCR assay. In its TCRdb copy, this immuneACCESS table keeps in-frame sequences only and misses some clones. Where compared with another copy, unresolved V genes explain less than half of these, and the others have no known cause. Present in this sample are roughly 160,000 clones, approximately 88% of which were seen just once. The leading ten clones occupy 10% to 15% of the sample. The material sequenced was PBMCs or T cells enriched from blood (not recorded which). Source of these receptors: a woman aged 55-69 years who had recovered from COVID-19.

This chain uses TRBV5-1 with TRBJ2-1; 8 nucleotides line up with TRBD2. The trim removed 3 bases at V and 1 base at J, leaving 3 bases unmatched. This CDR3 is 15 amino acids long. Germline V gene sequence: CDR1 SGHRS, CDR2 YFSETQ. The DNA for the CDR3 is TGCGCCAGCAGCTATCAGCGGGAGTCCTACAATGAGCAGTTCTTC. Its translation is CASSYQRESYNEQFF.

This clone was found once. This chain links TRBV6-5 with TRBJ1-1; 7 positions agree with TRBD1. The germline V gene encodes CDR1 MNHEY and CDR2 SVGAGI. This CDR3 comprises 14 residues. V lost 6 bases, J lost 1 base, and 5 bases stayed unmatched. CDR3 sequence: CASRDQGGNTEAFF. CDR3 DNA sequence: TGTGCCAGCAGGGACCAGGGGGGGAACACTGAAGCTTTCTTT.

This clone was counted once. The chain's CDR3 is CASSLGGTENYGYTF. In nucleotides, the CDR3 is TGTGCCAGCAGCTTGGGAGGGACAGAGAACTATGGCTACACCTTC. The gene calls are TRBV5-4 and TRBJ1-2; the match to TRBD1 covers 7 bases. V trimming: 0 bases; J trimming: 2 bases; junction bases outside the gene matches: 4. The CDR3 loop spans 15 amino acids. The germline V gene has CDR1 SGHNT and CDR2 YYREEE (reference sequence).

Only a few counts were recorded for this clone. The genes are TRBV29-1 and TRBJ1-1; TRBD1 matches at 7 bases. The CDR3 length is 13 residues. The J segment lost 3 bases and the V segment lost 7 bases, leaving 8 bases of the junction unmatched. Germline loops: CDR1 SQVTM, CDR2 ANQGSEA. CDR3 residues: CSGAATGDTEAFF. CDR3 bases: TGCAGCGGCGCCGCCACAGGGGACACTGAAGCTTTCTTT.

This clone appeared a single time. The chain combines TRBV6-5 with TRBJ2-2, with D unresolved. The germline V gene encodes CDR1 MNHEY and CDR2 SVGAGI. V dropped 5 bases and J dropped 7 bases, with 8 bases sitting between them. The CDR3 loop spans 12 amino acids. The CDR3 DNA reads TGTGCCAGCAGTCCCCTAGGCGGGGAGCTGTTTTTT. Translating it yields CASSPLGGELFF.

This rearrangement joins TRBV28 to TRBJ1-1; 7 nucleotides agree with TRBD1. Losses at the gene ends were 2 bases for V and 5 bases for J; bases not matched to a gene: 8. The CDR3 consists of 15 residues. Germline V gene lookup returns CDR1 MDHEN and CDR2 SYDVKM. The CDR3 DNA follows: TGTGCCAGCAGTTTAGCCAGGGGGTGGAATACTGAAGCTTTCTTT. This encodes CASSLARGWNTEAFF.

This clone was recorded once. The rearrangement links TRBV25-1 to TRBJ2-5; possible D gene TRBD1, 5 bases. In germline, CDR1 is MGHDK, CDR2 SYGVNS. Trimming left V 1 base short and J 3 bases short, with 9 bases between. This CDR3 spans 14 amino acids. This CDR3 is CASSESMTEETQYF. The CDR3 DNA reads TGTGCCAGCAGTGAATCGATGACAGAAGAGACCCAGTACTTC.

V usage is TRBV6-5 and J usage is TRBJ1-2; 8 bases are a match to TRBD1. The V gene's germline CDR1 is MNHEY and CDR2 SVGAGI. V was clipped by 4 bases and J by 5 bases; unmatched bases: 6. This CDR3 is built from 14 residues. The CDR3, as DNA: TGTGCCAGCAGTTCCGCCCGACAGGGGTATGGCTACACCTTC. It yields the protein CASSSARQGYGYTF.

The J gene is TRBJ1-2, the V gene TRBV2; D is uncertain. CDR1 SNHLY and CDR2 FYNNEI come from the germline V gene. The CDR3 is made up of 12 amino acids. V was trimmed by 6 bases and J by 4 bases, leaving 9 bases between them. The CDR3 region has the DNA TGTGCCAGCAGCGGCGGATTCTATGGCTACACCTTC. Protein sequence: CASSGGFYGYTF.

The chain links TRBV5-1 to TRBJ1-1, with a tentative D call TRBD1 (5 bases). Germline V gene data show CDR1 as SGHRS and CDR2 as YFSETQ. Trimming pared 4 bases from V and 5 bases from J, leaving 15 bases between. The CDR3 sequence is 14 residues long. The CDR3 DNA reads TGCGCCAGCAGCCGGGGCGGGGCTCGGACTGAAGCTTTCTTT. This gives the protein CASSRGGARTEAFF.

V and J are TRBV5-4 and TRBJ1-2; D uncertain. The germline gives CDR1 SGHNT, CDR2 YYREEE (reference sequence). Between the trimmed V and J ends, which lost 0 bases and 3 bases, there was a span of 12 bases. The CDR3 covers 15 residues. CDR3 in DNA: TGTGCCAGCAGCTTGGAGGGAGTACCTTACTATGGCTACACCTTC. Its translation is CASSLEGVPYYGYTF.

The J gene is TRBJ2-2, the V gene TRBV2; 8 nucleotides align to TRBD2. Germline V gene sequence: CDR1 SNHLY, CDR2 FYNNEI. V shed 6 bases and J 5 bases; nucleotides not matched to a gene: 8. There are 15 residues in the CDR3. CDR3 region: CASSGSGSGTGELFF. The CDR3 nucleotides are TGTGCCAGCAGCGGAAGCGGGAGTGGGACCGGGGAGCTGTTTTTT. The variable domain in full, with the rest retrieved from reference TRBV2 and TRBJ2-2, is EPEVTQTPSHQVTQMGQEVILRCVPISNHLYFYWYRQILGQKVEFLVSFYNNEISEKSEIFDDQFSVERPDGSNFTLKIRSTKLEDSAMYFCASSGSGSGTGELFFGEGSRLTVL.

This chain links TRBV18 with TRBJ1-1; TRBD1 matches 9 bases. The CDR3 has 17 amino acids. CDR1 KGHSH and CDR2 LQKENI come from the germline V gene. V trimming: 2 bases; J trimming: 5 bases; junction bases outside the gene matches: 12. CDR3 sequence (DNA): TGTGCCAGCTCACCAGTCCAGGGACAGGGCATGGGGACTGAAGCTTTCTTT. It codes for CASSPVQGQGMGTEAFF.

This chain uses TRBV29-1 with TRBJ1-1; D might be TRBD1 (6 bases). CDR3 length: 13 residues. The V gene's germline CDR1 is SQVTM and CDR2 ANQGSEA. The germline V and J ends were trimmed by 4 bases and 0 bases, with 9 bases remaining between them. CDR3: CSVVTGMNTEAFF. CDR3 coding DNA: TGCAGCGTTGTCACAGGGATGAACACTGAAGCTTTCTTT.

A single count supports this clone. The gene calls are TRBV28 and TRBJ2-7, with D uncertain. V shed 5 bases and J shed 3 bases, with 5 bases lying between them. CDR1 and CDR2 from the germline V gene are MDHEN and SYDVKM. This CDR3 spans 11 amino acids. The CDR3 spells CASSNSYEQYF. The CDR3, as DNA: TGTGCCAGCAGTAACAGCTACGAGCAGTACTTC.

This chain joins TRBV7-9 and TRBJ2-3; D remains unclear. V was trimmed by 5 bases and J by 1 base, leaving 10 bases between them. CDR1 SEHNR and CDR2 FQNEAQ come from the germline V gene (reference sequence). The CDR3 totals 14 residues. CDR3 DNA: TGTGCCAGCAGCCCGGGTCCTGGCACAGATACGCAGTATTTT. This gives the protein CASSPGPGTDTQYF.

This clone was counted a few times. This chain joins TRBV7-3 and TRBJ2-5; maybe TRBD2 (6 bases). Germline V lookup: CDR1 SGHTA, CDR2 FQGTGA. CDR3 length: 13 residues. The V and J ends lost 5 bases and 5 bases respectively, with 12 bases between them. The CDR3 spells CASSGTGEETQYF. CDR3 coding DNA: TGTGCCAGCAGCGGAACGGGGGAGGAGACCCAGTACTTC. Supplemented by reference TRBV7-3 and TRBJ2-5, the full variable domain reads GAGVSQTPSNKVTEKGKYVELRCDPISGHTALYWYRQSLGQGPEFLIYFQGTGAADDSGLPNDRFFAVRPEGSVSTLKIQRTERGDSAVYLCASSGTGEETQYFGPGTRLLVL.

This sequence joins TRBV5-1 and TRBJ2-1, with TRBD2 matching 8 bases. The germline gives CDR1 SGHRS, CDR2 YFSETQ. The trim removed 4 bases at V and 8 bases at J, leaving 14 bases unmatched. The CDR3 is made up of 16 amino acids. The CDR3 sequence is CASSGKAGVIVDEQFF. CDR3 coding DNA: TGCGCCAGCAGCGGTAAAGCGGGAGTTATCGTGGATGAGCAGTTCTTC.

The chain recombines TRBV11-2 with TRBJ2-2; a possible D gene is TRBD2 (5 bases). Trimming took 3 bases from V and 1 from J, leaving 6 bases between them. Germline V CDR1 and CDR2: SGHAT, FQNNGV. This CDR3 contains 14 residues. CDR3 bases: TGTGCCAGCAGCTTGGACTTGAACACCGGGGAGCTGTTTTTT. It translates to CASSLDLNTGELFF.

V is TRBV3-1 (or the pseudogene TRBV3-2) and J is TRBJ2-1, with a possible D match to TRBD2 (5 bases). Germline-derived CDR1 and CDR2 are LGHDT and YNNKEL (reference sequence). With 3 bases removed from V and 12 bases from J, the gap between germline ends came to 12 bases. The CDR3 contains 12 residues. CDR3 sequence (DNA): TGTGCCAGCAGCCAGGCCGGGATCCCGCAGTTCTTC. Protein: CASSQAGIPQFF.

The V and J genes are TRBV27 and TRBJ2-5; D unresolved. Per the germline V gene, CDR1 is MNHEY and CDR2 is SMNVEV (reference sequence). V lost 2 bases and J lost 4, with 11 bases in between. This CDR3 has 14 residues. DNA for the CDR3: TGTGCCAGCAGTTTAGCCCGCTATCGAGAGACCCAGTACTTC. It codes for CASSLARYRETQYF.

This chain links TRBV3-1 (or the pseudogene TRBV3-2) with TRBJ1-1; TRBD1 might be the D (5 bases). Germline values: CDR1 LGHDT, CDR2 YNNKEL (reference sequence). V was pared by 2 bases and J by 6 bases, with 13 bases between. The CDR3 runs to 14 residues. The CDR3 region has the DNA TGTGCCAGCAGCCAAATGAGTGGCAGGGCTGAAGCTTTCTTT. This codes for CASSQMSGRAEAFF.

This chain uses TRBV3-1 (or the pseudogene TRBV3-2) with TRBJ2-1; TRBD2 might be the D (6 bases). V lost 5 bases and J 2 bases, leaving 13 bases between the germline ends. This CDR3 comprises 15 residues. CDR1 and CDR2 from the germline V gene are LGHDT and YNNKEL (reference sequence). CDR3 DNA: TGTGCCAGCAGCGACACCAGCGGGCCCTACAATGAGCAGTTCTTC. This encodes CASSDTSGPYNEQFF.